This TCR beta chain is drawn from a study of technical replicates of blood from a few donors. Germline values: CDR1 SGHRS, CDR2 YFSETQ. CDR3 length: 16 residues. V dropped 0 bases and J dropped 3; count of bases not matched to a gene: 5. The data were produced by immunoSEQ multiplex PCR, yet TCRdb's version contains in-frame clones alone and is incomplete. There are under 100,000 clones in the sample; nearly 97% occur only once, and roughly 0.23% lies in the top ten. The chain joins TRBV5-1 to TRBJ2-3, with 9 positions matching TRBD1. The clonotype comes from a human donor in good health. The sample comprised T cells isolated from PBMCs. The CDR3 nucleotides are TGCGCCAGCAGCTTGGGTCGACAGGGGGTTACAGATACGCAGTATTTT. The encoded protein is CASSLGRQGVTDTQYF.